These T cell receptor beta chains were read from a single sample in a study of OX40 agonist ivuxolimab in advanced cancers. Using immunoSEQ multiplex PCR, the repertoire was profiled, and TCRdb retains in-frame clones only, with some absent. The sample shows 99,000 or so clones, approximately 94% of them seen only once. The sequenced sample was CD4+ or CD8+ T cells sorted from blood, obtained in a trial of the OX40 agonist ivuxolimab. The receptors derive from an adult with an advanced solid tumor such as melanoma, head and neck, liver or kidney cancer. Each CDR3 is given with its conserved first and last residue. Each record gives: V gene, D gene, J gene, clone size, CDR3 DNA, CDR3 protein. The D gene is left open where the match is weak. Some rows have no size entry. The others give once, few or many, or a class for an expanded clone.

v_gene: TRBV5-1
d_gene: TRBD2
j_gene: TRBJ2-3
abundance: .
CDR3nt: TGCGCCAGCAGCCTGGCTAGCGGCCTCCTGGGAGATACGCAGTATTTT
CDR3aa: CASSLASGLLGDTQYF

v_gene: TRBV9
d_gene: .
j_gene: TRBJ1-6
abundance: few
CDR3nt: TGTGCCAGCAGCGTAGGAGGGAGCTCCTATAATTCACCCCTCCACTTT
CDR3aa: CASSVGGSSYNSPLHF

v_gene: TRBV11-3
d_gene: TRBD2
j_gene: TRBJ2-5
abundance: .
CDR3nt: TGTGCCAGCAGCTCCGTCGGGACTACATCGGGGACCCAGTACTTC
CDR3aa: CASSSVGTTSGTQYF

v_gene: TRBV15
d_gene: TRBD1
j_gene: TRBJ1-3
abundance: .
CDR3nt: TGTGCCACCAGCAGGTACGGACAGGGGGCGAATCCCTCTGGAAACACCATATATTTT
CDR3aa: CATSRYGQGANPSGNTIYF

v_gene: TRBV6-5
d_gene: .
j_gene: TRBJ1-1
abundance: .
CDR3nt: TGTGCCAGCAGTTACAGGGACACTGAAGCTTTCTTT
CDR3aa: CASSYRDTEAFF

v_gene: TRBV5-1
d_gene: TRBD1
j_gene: TRBJ1-2
abundance: .
CDR3nt: TGCGCCAGCAGCTTGGACGGGACAGGGCGTGGCTACACCTTC
CDR3aa: CASSLDGTGRGYTF

v_gene: TRBV6-4
d_gene: TRBD1
j_gene: TRBJ2-5
abundance: .
CDR3nt: TGTGCCAGCAGTGATCAGGGGGTTCATCAAGAGACCCAGTACTTC
CDR3aa: CASSDQGVHQETQYF

v_gene: TRBV29-1
d_gene: TRBD1
j_gene: TRBJ2-3
abundance: .
CDR3nt: TGCAGCGGCCCGGACAGGAGCACAGATACGCAGTATTTT
CDR3aa: CSGPDRSTDTQYF

v_gene: TRBV4-2
d_gene: TRBD2
j_gene: TRBJ2-1
abundance: .
CDR3nt: TGTGCCAGCAGCCAAGATGAGAGAGCGGGAGGAGGCAATGAGCAGTTCTTC
CDR3aa: CASSQDERAGGGNEQFF

v_gene: TRBV7-2
d_gene: .
j_gene: TRBJ2-7
abundance: .
CDR3nt: TGTGCCAGCAGCTGGGGTTACGAGCAGTACTTC
CDR3aa: CASSWGYEQYF

v_gene: TRBV28
d_gene: .
j_gene: TRBJ2-3
abundance: .
CDR3nt: TGTGCCAGCAGTCTACGGACTACTTACACAGATACGCAGTATTTT
CDR3aa: CASSLRTTYTDTQYF